One sample yielded the 9 T cell receptor beta chains listed below, sequenced in a study of T-cell reconstitution after alpha-beta-depleted transplantation in children. Unique molecular identifiers were used to barcode this TCRbeta library. TCRdb itself ran the PCR reads through MiXCR, one entry per CDR3 protein. The table has hundreds of thousands of distinct CDR3 sequences, over 10% seen once; the top ten hold around 2.2%. Sequencing was performed on PBMCs, mostly from graft donor cells, taken 360 days after TCRalphabeta/CD19-depleted stem cell transplant. The receptors were sampled from a male patient aged 10 to 17 who had a stem cell transplant for acute myeloid leukemia, so the T cells may come from the graft donor.

This clonotype was recorded many times. This chain connects TRBV7-2 to TRBJ2-1; D is possibly TRBD1 or TRBD2 (5 bases each). V was shortened by 6 bases and J by 4 bases, with 19 bases between the two germline ends. The CDR3 contains 16 residues. Germline V gives CDR1 SGHTA, CDR2 FQGNSA. This chain's CDR3 is CASSPNGARNYNEQFF. The CDR3 DNA sequence: TGTGCCAGCAGTCCGAACGGGGCTAGAAATTACAATGAGCAGTTCTTC. The full variable domain, with the rest looked up from reference TRBV7-2 and TRBJ2-1, is GAGVSQSPSNKVTEKGKDVELRCDPISGHTALYWYRQSLGQGLEFLIYFQGNSAPDKSGLPSDRFSAERTGGSVSTLTIQRTQQEDSAVYLCASSPNGARNYNEQFFGPGTRLTVL.

This sequence joins TRBV12-3 or TRBV12-4 and TRBJ2-3; TRBD2 is a possible D gene (6 bases). The CDR3 sequence is 16 residues long. Trimming cost V 8 bases and J 3 bases, with 21 bases left between them. The CDR3 nucleotides are TGTGCCAGCCGCTCCATCCTCGGGAGTTGGACAGATACGCAGTATTTT. This translates into CASRSILGSWTDTQYF.

The V and J genes are TRBV15 and TRBJ1-1; 8 positions agree with TRBD1. The CDR3 totals 16 residues. Trimming at V came to 0 bases and at J to 5 bases, leaving 8 bases not matched to a gene. CDR1 and CDR2 from the germline V gene are LNHNV and YYDKDF (reference sequence). In DNA, the CDR3 is TGTGCCACCAGCAGAGAAGGGGTCAGGGGGCAAACTGAAGCTTTCTTT. This codes for CATSREGVRGQTEAFF.

The J gene is TRBJ2-7, the V gene TRBV12-3 or TRBV12-4; tentatively, D is TRBD1 (5 bases). V lost 6 bases to trimming and J lost 2 bases, with 14 bases between them. There are 14 residues in the CDR3. In nucleotides, the CDR3 is TGTGCCAGCAGCCCAGCCGACAGCCCCTACGAGCAGTACTTC. Its translation: CASSPADSPYEQYF.

This clonotype was seen at least ten times. This rearrangement joins TRBV7-2 to TRBJ2-5, with a weak D call TRBD2 (5 bases). The CDR3 is made up of 13 amino acids. Trimming cost V 2 bases and J 5 bases, with 9 bases left between them. Germline V gives CDR1 SGHTA, CDR2 FQGNSA. CDR3 nucleotide sequence: TGTGCCAGCAGCTTAAGTACGGGGGAGACCCAGTACTTC. It codes for CASSLSTGETQYF.

V gene TRBV20-1 combines with J gene TRBJ2-4; 15 nucleotides match TRBD2. The CDR3 is 16 residues long. The V segment lost 5 bases and the J segment 8 bases; nucleotides outside the gene matches: 10. From germline, CDR1 is DFQATT and CDR2 SNEGSKA (reference sequence). The CDR3 coding sequence is TGCAGTGCTCCCGGACTAGCGGGAGGGCCGTCTGACATTCAGTACTTC. Amino acid sequence: CSAPGLAGGPSDIQYF.

In its sample, this clonotype was seen a few times. The rearrangement joins TRBV20-1 to TRBJ2-3; D unclear. The germline CDR1 and CDR2 sequences are DFQATT and SNEGSKA (reference sequence). V lost 6 bases to trimming and J lost 3 bases, with 19 bases between them. The CDR3 contains 15 residues. CDR3 in amino acids: CSAPGRALRTDTQYF. The DNA for the CDR3 is TGCAGTGCCCCAGGTCGGGCATTACGGACAGATACGCAGTATTTT.

The J gene is TRBJ2-3, the V gene TRBV6-2 or TRBV6-3; 7 nucleotides agree with TRBD2. V was pared by 6 bases and J by 2 bases, with 8 bases of the junction left unmatched. Germline CDR1 is MNHEY and CDR2 is SVGEGT. The CDR3 has 15 amino acids. The CDR3 DNA reads as TGTGCCAGCAGGATTACGGGGGGTAACACAGATACGCAGTATTTT. This codes for CASRITGGNTDTQYF.

This clonotype was found a few times. J is TRBJ2-3 and V is TRBV7-2; 7 bases map to TRBD2. Germline values: CDR1 SGHTA, CDR2 FQGNSA. Trimming cost V 2 bases and J 8 bases; bases outside gene matches: 10. The length of the CDR3 is 15 residues. The DNA of the CDR3 is TGTGCCAGCAGCTTATTGGGGAGGGTCCGTGGTACGCAGTATTTT. Protein: CASSLLGRVRGTQYF.